These 4 T cell receptor beta chains came from one sample sequenced in a study of CD8 T cells in ankylosing spondylitis (dated by TCRdb to about 2017). Preparation of the library involved 5' RACE. Sequencing was carried out with an Illumina HiSeq 2500. TCRdb took the public reads, trimmed them with fastp at Q25, ran MiXCR for clone calling and kept in-frame beta chains. For every CDR3 protein sequence, its rows merge into one entry that carries the most common genes and DNA. Recorded for this sample are nearly 250,000 distinct CDR3 sequences; roughly 32% of them occurred a single time. Jointly, the top ten make up approximately 4.6% of the sample. The sample taken for sequencing was blood, either unsorted or a sorted T cell fraction (not recorded which). Receptor source: a male donor with ankylosing spondylitis or in good health (not recorded which).

The rearrangement uses TRBV9 and TRBJ2-1; TRBD2 matches at 7 bases. The CDR3 runs to 15 residues. The germline CDR1 and CDR2 sequences are SGDLS and YYNGEE. With V trimmed by 4 bases and J by 0 bases, 4 bases remained unmatched. The CDR3 spells CASSPRTSSYNEQFF. The CDR3 DNA follows: TGTGCCAGCAGCCCTCGGACTAGCTCCTACAATGAGCAGTTCTTC.

V gene TRBV5-6 combines with J gene TRBJ1-6, with 7 bases lining up with TRBD1. The CDR3 is made up of 16 amino acids. Germline V lookup: CDR1 SGHDT, CDR2 YYEEEE. After removal of 1 base from V and 10 bases from J, the junction contained 11 bases not matched to a gene. The CDR3 DNA reads TGTGCCAGCAGCTTGACGGATACAGGGGTGGGGTCACCCCTCCACTTT. This translates into CASSLTDTGVGSPLHF.

This clonotype showed up just a few times. This chain connects TRBV11-2 to TRBJ2-1, with TRBD1 as a possible D gene (5 bases). This CDR3 region has 17 residues. CDR1 and CDR2 from the germline V gene are SGHAT and FQNNGV. The V gene lost 3 bases and the J gene lost 1 base, with 16 bases spanning the gap. This chain's CDR3 is CASSFSWGAGSYNEQFF. CDR3 bases: TGTGCCAGCAGCTTCTCGTGGGGCGCCGGGTCCTACAATGAGCAGTTCTTC.

This clonotype was recorded a few times. The chain joins TRBV20-1 to TRBJ1-3, with D hard to call. Looked up from germline, CDR1 is DFQATT and CDR2 is SNEGSKA (reference sequence). V was trimmed by 6 bases and J by 0 bases, leaving 12 bases between them. The CDR3 extends over 14 amino acids. CDR3 sequence (DNA): TGCAGTGCGCCGACGGGTGCCTCTGGAAACACCATATATTTT. Amino acid sequence: CSAPTGASGNTIYF.